Listed below are T cell receptor beta chains from one sample, sequenced in a study of blood T cell repertoires in COVID-19. Libraries were prepared by immunoSEQ multiplex PCR; TCRdb keeps only in-frame clonotypes and omits some of them. The sample includes 300,000 to 350,000 clones, roughly 88% of them seen just once. Source material: PBMCs or T cells enriched from blood (not recorded which). These receptor sequences come from a man aged 25-40 years who had recovered from COVID-19. The CDR3 runs from the conserved cysteine through the conserved F or W. Fields, in order: CDR3 protein, CDR3 DNA, clone size, J gene, V gene, D gene. D genes are given only for firm matches. Clone size, where shown, is once, few, many, or a class for clones that have expanded.

CAISGSTTRVETQYF TGTGCCATCAGTGGGTCAACGACTAGAGTGGAGACCCAGTACTTC - TRBJ2-5 TRBV10-3 -
CASSWAGGSPLHF TGCGCCAGCAGCTGGGCGGGTGGTTCACCCCTCCACTTT - TRBJ1-6 TRBV5-1 -
CASSPPGGRGGIGELFF TGCGCCAGCAGCCCTCCCGGAGGGCGGGGGGGAATCGGGGAGCTGTTTTTT - TRBJ2-2 TRBV4-1 TRBD2
CASSFVAGGAYEQYF TGCGCCAGCAGCTTCGTCGCGGGGGGAGCCTACGAGCAGTACTTC - TRBJ2-7 TRBV5-1 TRBD2
CASSQSRGYEQYF TGCGCCAGCAGTCAATCGCGAGGGTACGAGCAGTACTTC - TRBJ2-7 TRBV23-1 -
CASSSPGGDRGTYEQYF TGTGCCAGCAGCTCCCCCGGTGGGGACAGGGGAACCTACGAGCAGTACTTC - TRBJ2-7 TRBV9 TRBD1
CASSQRTGWGSGNTIYF TGTGCCAGCTCACAACGGACAGGGTGGGGCTCTGGAAACACCATATATTTT - TRBJ1-3 TRBV18 TRBD1
CASSSTPGNSPLHF TGTGCCAGCAGTTCCACGCCGGGGAATTCACCCCTCCACTTT - TRBJ1-6 TRBV7-3 -
CASSLSGGRYNEQFF TGTGCCAGCAGTTTAAGCGGGGGCCGCTACAATGAGCAGTTCTTC - TRBJ2-1 TRBV27 TRBD2
CASSLSRTGELFF TGTGCCAGCAGCTTATCGAGGACCGGGGAGCTGTTTTTT - TRBJ2-2 TRBV13 -
CASSVLGGQETQYF TGTGCCAGCAGCGTATTAGGCGGGCAAGAGACCCAGTACTTC - TRBJ2-5 TRBV9 -
CASTKLIAEQFF TGTGCCAGCACCAAATTGATAGCTGAGCAGTTCTTC - TRBJ2-1 TRBV3-1/TRBV3-2 -
CASSLRARGSGTQYF TGTGCCAGCAGCTTGAGGGCCAGGGGTTCGGGAACGCAGTATTTT - TRBJ2-3 TRBV5-5 -
CASSSTGGGQPQHF TGTGCCAGCAGCTCCACAGGGGGCGGTCAGCCCCAGCATTTT - TRBJ1-5 TRBV7-9 TRBD1
CASSSGGGGANEQFF TGTGCCAGCAGCTCCGGTGGCGGGGGGGCGAATGAGCAGTTCTTC - TRBJ2-1 TRBV13 TRBD2
CASTPNPPRTSGGVYEQYF TGTGCCAGCACCCCTAACCCCCCTCGGACTAGCGGGGGGGTCTACGAGCAGTACTTC - TRBJ2-7 TRBV7-6 TRBD2
CASSRPTGRNTEAFF TGCGCCAGCAGCCGCCCGACAGGGAGGAACACTGAAGCTTTCTTT once TRBJ1-1 TRBV4-1 TRBD1
CASMGREAFF TGCGCCAGCATGGGGCGTGAAGCTTTCTTT - TRBJ1-1 TRBV10-2 -
CASSHSTEAFF TGTGCCAGCAGCCACAGCACTGAAGCTTTCTTT few TRBJ1-1 TRBV14 -
CASSIRQGAGGEKLFF TGCGCCAGCAGCATACGACAGGGGGCTGGGGGCGAAAAACTGTTTTTT - TRBJ1-4 TRBV5-1 TRBD1
CASSEDWRYEQYF TGTGCCAGCAGTGAAGACTGGAGATACGAGCAGTACTTC - TRBJ2-7 TRBV2 -
CASRMAARNQPQHF TGTGCCAGCAGGATGGCGGCTCGCAATCAGCCCCAGCATTTT - TRBJ1-5 TRBV2 -
CATNGEGAQPQHF TGTGCCACCAACGGGGAAGGCGCTCAGCCCCAGCATTTT - TRBJ1-5 TRBV10-3 -
CASSLGAEVEAFF TGTGCCAGCAGTTTGGGGGCCGAGGTTGAAGCTTTCTTT once TRBJ1-1 TRBV28 -
CASSPGEAQDQYF TGTGCCAGCAGCCCAGGGGAAGCACAGGATCAGTACTTC few TRBJ2-7 TRBV7-8 -
CASSPLSTEAFF TGTGCCAGCAGCCCCCTGTCCACTGAAGCTTTCTTT - TRBJ1-1 TRBV12-3/TRBV12-4 -
CASSPQVWREGYNEQFF TGCGCCAGCAGCCCCCAGGTCTGGCGGGAAGGCTACAATGAGCAGTTCTTC - TRBJ2-1 TRBV4-1 -
CASSLSRAPYNEQFF TGTGCCAGCAGTTTAAGCAGGGCGCCCTACAATGAGCAGTTCTTC - TRBJ2-1 TRBV27 -
CASSLVLTGELFF TGCGCCAGCAGCTTGGTTCTAACCGGGGAGCTGTTTTTT - TRBJ2-2 TRBV5-1 -
CASSKGLGEAFF TGTGCCAGCAGTAAGGGGTTGGGTGAAGCTTTCTTT few TRBJ1-1 TRBV2 -
CASSQDQIGTSTDTQYF TGTGCCAGCAGCCAAGATCAAATCGGGACAAGCACAGATACGCAGTATTTT - TRBJ2-3 TRBV4-2 -
CATSDSRRGNTEAFF TGTGCCACCAGTGATTCCCGCAGGGGGAACACTGAAGCTTTCTTT - TRBJ1-1 TRBV24-1 -
CASSLGDRVIDTQYF TGTGCCAGCAGCTTAGGGGACAGGGTAATAGATACGCAGTATTTT - TRBJ2-3 TRBV7-2 TRBD1
CATSRDVYEQYF TGTGCCACCAGCAGAGACGTTTACGAGCAGTACTTC - TRBJ2-7 TRBV15 -
CASTPGQGFSPLHF TGTGCCAGCACTCCGGGACAGGGATTTTCACCCCTCCACTTT - TRBJ1-6 TRBV28 TRBD1
CASSPPGGYGYTF TGTGCCAGCAGCCCCCCAGGGGGGTATGGCTACACCTTC - TRBJ1-2 TRBV28 TRBD1
CASSQQGAGANVLTF TGTGCCAGCAGCCAACAGGGGGCTGGGGCCAACGTCCTGACTTTC - TRBJ2-6 TRBV14 TRBD1
CASSPRGTGGMDTEAFF TGTGCCAGCTCACCACGGGGGACAGGGGGCATGGACACTGAAGCTTTCTTT few TRBJ1-1 TRBV18 TRBD1
CASSLKQNTEAFF TGTGCCAGCAGTTTAAAGCAGAACACTGAAGCTTTCTTT - TRBJ1-1 TRBV12-3/TRBV12-4 -
CASSRTSGGTGELFF TGTGCCAGCAGTCGGACTAGCGGGGGAACCGGGGAGCTGTTTTTT few TRBJ2-2 TRBV6-5 TRBD2
CASSAGTEETQYF TGCGCCAGCAGCGCCGGGACAGAAGAGACCCAGTACTTC - TRBJ2-5 TRBV5-1 TRBD1
CASSADRGYGYTF TGTGCCAGCAGCGCTGACAGGGGCTATGGCTACACCTTC - TRBJ1-2 TRBV2 TRBD1
CASSGTGDYGYTF TGTGCCAGCAGTGGGACAGGAGACTATGGCTACACCTTC once TRBJ1-2 TRBV2 TRBD1
CASSLAGGLYEKLFF TGCGCCAGCAGCTTGGCCGGGGGGCTTTATGAAAAACTGTTTTTT few TRBJ1-4 TRBV5-1 -
CASSLTVPSTDTQYF TGCGCCAGCAGCTTGACAGTACCTAGCACAGATACGCAGTATTTT - TRBJ2-3 TRBV5-1 -
CAWSWGSSNQPQHF TGTGCCTGGAGTTGGGGCAGTAGCAATCAGCCCCAGCATTTT - TRBJ1-5 TRBV30 -
CASSLEGGVNTEAFF TGTGCCAGCAGCTTAGAGGGGGGGGTGAACACTGAAGCTTTCTTT once TRBJ1-1 TRBV11-2 -
CASSLGGMGNQPQHF TGTGCCAGCAGCTTAGGCGGGATGGGCAATCAGCCCCAGCATTTT - TRBJ1-5 TRBV7-2 -
CASSQIAAGNTIYF TGTGCCAGCAGCCAGATAGCAGCCGGAAACACCATATATTTT - TRBJ1-3 TRBV4-2 -
CASSQGGTGHEQYF TGTGCCAGCAGCCAAGGCGGGACAGGTCACGAGCAGTACTTC - TRBJ2-7 TRBV3-1/TRBV3-2 TRBD1